Listed below are T cell receptor beta chains from one sample, sequenced in a study of beta chain features in type 1 diabetes. Using immunoSEQ multiplex PCR, the repertoire was profiled, and TCRdb retains in-frame clones only, with some absent. The data show about 400,000 clones, roughly 12% seen once. Material: naive CD4+ T cells from blood. The receptors shown here come from a young woman with type 1 diabetes. The CDR3 runs from the conserved cysteine through the conserved F or W. A D gene is named only where the DNA matches it firmly. For some rows the clone size is stated as once, few or many, or as a class when expanded; others skip it.

CASSLGTQGNQPQHF,TGTGCCAGCAGCCTCGGGACACAAGGCAATCAGCCCCAGCATTTT,-,-,TRBV27,TRBJ1-5
CASGGGAGTGELFF,TGTGCCAGTGGAGGGGGCGCGGGGACCGGGGAGCTGTTTTTT,-,-,TRBV19,TRBJ2-2
CASSDSYQETQYF,TGTGCCAGCAGCGACAGCTACCAAGAGACCCAGTACTTC,few,-,TRBV21-1,TRBJ2-5
CASSPGDRRETQYF,TGTGCCAGTAGCCCCGGGGACAGGAGAGAGACCCAGTACTTC,-,TRBD1,TRBV19,TRBJ2-5
CASSLGASGNNEQFF,TGTGCCAGCAGCCTCGGGGCTAGCGGAAACAATGAGCAGTTCTTC,-,TRBD2,TRBV7-8,TRBJ2-1
CSVSTTGGNTEAFF,TGCAGCGTCAGCACGACAGGGGGGAACACTGAAGCTTTCTTT,-,TRBD1,TRBV29-1,TRBJ1-1
CASSLAYGYTF,TGTGCCAGCAGCCTGGCCTACGGCTACACCTTC,few,-,TRBV5-6,TRBJ1-2
CASSLADPRGGEQFF,TGCGCCAGCAGCTTGGCCGACCCCAGGGGAGGGGAGCAGTTCTTC,-,-,TRBV5-1,TRBJ2-1
CASSPRGTSGGQNIQYF,TGTGCCAGCTCACCCCGGGGGACTAGCGGGGGTCAAAACATTCAGTACTTC,few,TRBD2,TRBV18,TRBJ2-4
CSAMATEAFF,TGCAGTGCTATGGCCACTGAAGCTTTCTTT,few,-,TRBV20-1,TRBJ1-1
CSVEHADQETQYF,TGCAGCGTTGAACACGCGGACCAAGAGACCCAGTACTTC,few,-,TRBV29-1,TRBJ2-5
CASSVPPFVPRYYEQYF,TGTGCCAGCAGCGTACCTCCCTTCGTACCTCGCTACTACGAGCAGTACTTC,-,-,TRBV9,TRBJ2-7
CASSSYTDTQYF,TGTGCCAGCAGCTCCTACACAGATACGCAGTATTTT,few,-,TRBV5-4,TRBJ2-3
CASITNPGGATEAFF,TGCGCCAGCATCACTAACCCGGGGGGGGCCACTGAAGCTTTCTTT,few,-,TRBV5-1,TRBJ1-1
CASSASSGSVGNEQYF,TGTGCCAGCTCAGCTTCTAGCGGGAGTGTTGGGAACGAGCAGTACTTC,-,TRBD2,TRBV18,TRBJ2-7
CASSLGGIQPQHF,TGTGCCAGCAGCCTAGGGGGAATACAGCCCCAGCATTTT,-,-,TRBV27,TRBJ1-5
CASTVPLVGANVLTF,TGTGCCAGCACCGTACCCTTAGTTGGGGCCAACGTCCTGACTTTC,-,-,TRBV7-8,TRBJ2-6
CSVGQTQRYNEQFF,TGCAGCGTCGGACAGACACAGCGCTACAATGAGCAGTTCTTC,few,-,TRBV29-1,TRBJ2-1
CSATGGETQYF,TGCAGTGCAACGGGTGGAGAGACCCAGTACTTC,few,-,TRBV20-1,TRBJ2-5
CASSLQAYAGYTF,TGTGCCAGCAGCCTCCAGGCTTATGCGGGCTACACCTTC,few,-,TRBV28,TRBJ1-2
CASWEQGAGYEQYF,TGTGCCAGCTGGGAACAGGGGGCGGGGTACGAGCAGTACTTC,few,TRBD1,TRBV28,TRBJ2-7
CASSPEWGLLGPEAFF,TGTGCCAGCTCACCCGAATGGGGCCTGCTTGGACCTGAAGCTTTCTTT,few,-,TRBV18,TRBJ1-1
CASSFDRASEAFF,TGTGCCAGCAGCTTCGACAGGGCCTCTGAAGCTTTCTTT,-,TRBD1,TRBV7-9,TRBJ1-1
CASSVTGTGELFF,TGTGCCAGCAGCGTGACAGGAACCGGGGAGCTGTTTTTT,-,-,TRBV9,TRBJ2-2
CASSPWTGDQPQHF,TGTGCCAGCAGCCCCTGGACAGGGGATCAGCCCCAGCATTTT,few,TRBD1,TRBV5-5,TRBJ1-5
CASSRAGTAGANVLTF,TGTGCCAGCAGCAGAGCCGGGACAGCTGGGGCCAACGTCCTGACTTTC,-,TRBD1,TRBV5-8,TRBJ2-6
CASSSGLAGVSSTDTQYF,TGCGCCAGCAGCTCGGGACTAGCGGGAGTTTCGAGCACAGATACGCAGTATTTT,-,TRBD2,TRBV5-1,TRBJ2-3
CASSDPQGASEAFF,TGTGCCAGCAGTGACCCACAGGGGGCCAGTGAAGCTTTCTTT,few,TRBD1,TRBV25-1,TRBJ1-1
CASSETFLNNEQFF,TGTGCCAGCAGTGAAACCTTTCTAAACAATGAGCAGTTCTTC,few,-,TRBV2,TRBJ2-1
CAWSPAGSPQVGTHNEQFF,TGTGCCTGGAGTCCAGCGGGGTCCCCTCAGGTGGGCACACACAATGAGCAGTTCTTC,-,TRBD2,TRBV30,TRBJ2-1
CASSLYSTGDYGYTF,TGCGCCAGCAGCCTGTATTCTACAGGGGACTATGGCTACACCTTC,-,TRBD1,TRBV4-3,TRBJ1-2
CASSLGQGVYEQYF,TGCGCCAGCAGCCTCGGACAGGGGGTCTACGAGCAGTACTTC,few,TRBD1,TRBV5-1,TRBJ2-7
CASTPGLLINTGELFF,TGTGCCAGCACCCCGGGACTACTAATAAACACCGGGGAGCTGTTTTTT,few,TRBD2,TRBV18,TRBJ2-2
CASSLSGRPADEQFF,TGCGCCAGCAGCTTGAGCGGGAGGCCGGCGGATGAGCAGTTCTTC,few,TRBD2,TRBV5-1,TRBJ2-1
CASSQDRAWNYGYTF,TGTGCCAGCAGTCAGGACAGGGCTTGGAACTATGGCTACACCTTC,few,TRBD1,TRBV11-2,TRBJ1-2
CASSPGQGLMNTEAFF,TGTGCCAGCTCACCGGGACAGGGGCTAATGAACACTGAAGCTTTCTTT,few,TRBD1,TRBV18,TRBJ1-1
CASTEGQDYYNEQFF,TGTGCCAGCACCGAGGGACAGGACTACTACAATGAGCAGTTCTTC,-,TRBD1,TRBV6-5,TRBJ2-1
CASRPTSGTYNEQFF,TGTGCCAGCAGGCCGACTAGCGGCACCTACAATGAGCAGTTCTTC,few,TRBD2,TRBV2,TRBJ2-1
CASSGRQAGGYTF,TGTGCCAGCAGTGGGAGACAGGCTGGTGGCTACACCTTC,-,-,TRBV28,TRBJ1-2
CASSPPTGVPYEQYF,TGTGCCAGCAGCCCGCCCACAGGGGTACCCTACGAGCAGTACTTC,few,TRBD1,TRBV9,TRBJ2-7
CAWSPPPRGSETQYF,TGTGCCTGGAGTCCTCCCCCCAGGGGCTCGGAGACCCAGTACTTC,few,-,TRBV30,TRBJ2-5
CASSLGRELFF,TGTGCCAGCAGCTTGGGGCGGGAGCTGTTTTTT,-,-,TRBV5-6,TRBJ2-2